This T cell receptor (beta chain) was retrieved from a study of T-cell reconstitution after alpha-beta-depleted transplantation in children. Regarding the study as a whole: T-cell counts and diversity were attributed mostly to newly produced T cells one year after transplant. TCRbeta diversity was high at day 60 in some patients (a result of surviving recipient T cells and thymic progenitors). Reports say that about two months after transplant, the alpha-beta T cells came out of several hundred graft clones that had expanded.

This clonotype has at least ten counts. What it binds is unknown. Looked up from germline, CDR1 is LGHDT and CDR2 is YNNKEL (reference sequence). Trimming removed 2 bases from V and 4 bases from J; junction bases left unmatched: 2. There are 16 residues in the CDR3. This sample's TCRbeta library carried unique molecular identifier barcodes. TCRdb fed the PCR reads into MiXCR, producing one record per CDR3 protein. The table includes around 600,000 distinct CDR3 sequences, more than 20% detected once. The input for sequencing was PBMCs, mostly from graft donor cells, taken 360 days after TCRalphabeta/CD19-depleted stem cell transplant. This TCR came from a boy in the first two years of life who had a stem cell transplant for acute myeloid leukemia, so the T cells may come from the graft donor. This rearrangement joins TRBV3-1 to TRBJ2-2, with 12 bases matching TRBD2. In DNA, the CDR3 is TGTGCCAGCAGCCAACTAGCGGGGGGGCGCACCGGGGAGCTGTTTTTT. Translating gives CASSQLAGGRTGELFF.